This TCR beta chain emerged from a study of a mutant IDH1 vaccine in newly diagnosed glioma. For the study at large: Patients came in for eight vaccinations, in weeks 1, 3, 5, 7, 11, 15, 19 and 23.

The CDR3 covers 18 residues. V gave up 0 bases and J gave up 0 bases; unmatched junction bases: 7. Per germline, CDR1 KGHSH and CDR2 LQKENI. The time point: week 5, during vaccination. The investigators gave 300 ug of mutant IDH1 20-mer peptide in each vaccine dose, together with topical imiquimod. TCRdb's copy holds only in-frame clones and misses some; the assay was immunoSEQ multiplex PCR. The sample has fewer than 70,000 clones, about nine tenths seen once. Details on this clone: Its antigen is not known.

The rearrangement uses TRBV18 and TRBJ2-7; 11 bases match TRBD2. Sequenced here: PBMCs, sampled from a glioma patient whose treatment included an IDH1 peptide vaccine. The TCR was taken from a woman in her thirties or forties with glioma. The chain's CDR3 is CASSPPRLAGQSSYEQYF. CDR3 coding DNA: TGTGCCAGCTCACCACCTAGACTAGCGGGGCAAAGCTCCTACGAGCAGTACTTC. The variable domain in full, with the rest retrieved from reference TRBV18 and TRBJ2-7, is NAGVMQNPRHLVRRRGQEARLRCSPMKGHSHVYWYRQLPEEGLKFMVYLQKENIIDESGMPKERFSAEFPKEGPSILRIQQVVRGDSAAYFCASSPPRLAGQSSYEQYFGPGTRLTVT.